This T cell receptor (beta chain) is drawn from a study of glioma-infiltrating T cells. The iRepertoire nested amplicon-rescue multiplex PCR amplified TCR alpha and beta CDR3s from RNA. TCRdb re-derived calls from the multiplex PCR reads in MiXCR, one entry per CDR3 protein. Of 90,000 to 110,000 distinct CDR3 sequences listed, 20% to 25% are singletons. Looked up from germline, CDR1 is LGHNA and CDR2 is YNFKEQ. Trimming cost V 3 bases and J 3 bases; bases outside gene matches: 9. The CDR3 spans 16 residues. V is TRBV4-2 and J is TRBJ1-1; 8 bases map to TRBD1. This sequence was found in a human donor with low-grade glioma or glioblastoma, undergoing nonglioma brain surgery, or in good health (not recorded which). Sequenced: glioma tissue, nonneoplastic brain tissue, or PBMCs (not recorded which). The CDR3, as DNA: TGTGCCAGCAGCCACTCTACAGGGGGGAGGGACACTGAAGCTTTCTTT. Encoded protein: CASSHSTGGRDTEAFF.